This entry features one TCR beta chain sequence. Its recognized antigen is unknown. Per-base quality was not reported, and no clone a single base away is much larger than it. TCR beta CDR3 regions were sequenced from DNA using the immunoSEQ Assay. The original pipeline was this. To compute T cell density, TCR beta template counts were normalized to usable DNA, which was estimated by amplifying housekeeping genes. Using the preseqR package, richness was estimated by extrapolating to 120,000 templates for tissue samples and 400,000 templates for PBMC samples. Clonality was calculated as one minus Pielou's evenness. Tissue-enriched TCRs were identified through differential abundance testing performed on productive amino-acid clonotypes, with a minimum total count of 5 and an alpha of 0.1. The Jaccard Index and the Morisita Overlap Index were used to measure how much the repertoires overlapped between compartments. GLIPH clustered TCR beta CDR3s with public tetramer-defined viral CDR3s; viral motifs required at least three viral sequences plus V-gene enrichment. The source is immuneACCESS, and TCRdb retained only in-frame sequences with V and J called. Part of the clones is not carried over; for the studies checked, unresolved V genes explain less than half of this, and the remainder is unexplained. That table furnishes V, J and clone size, whereas the DNA furnished D and trimming. In this sample the table shows about 59,000 clones, roughly nine tenths of which occur a single time. The ten largest clonotypes hold 15% to 20% of the sample.

This sample is part of a study of T cells in localized non-small cell lung cancer (dated by TCRdb to the early 2020s). Regarding the research as a whole: The study analyzed T cell repertoires of about 230 early-stage NSCLC patients, comparing tumors and uninvolved tumor-adjacent lungs. A mean age of about 66 years was recorded for the NSCLC patients, of whom under 150 were male and about a hundred were female. The cohort comprised around 250 treatment-naïve NSCLC patients with resected, localized lung tumors.

The paper's findings and limits, for the study overall: Because multi-region tumor sequencing was not performed, intratumor heterogeneity could not be ruled out. Uninvolved tumor-adjacent lung showed the highest T cell clonality, higher than tumor, which suggests more focused antigenic responses in the uninvolved tumor-adjacent lung. Higher T cell density in blood was associated with longer overall survival, whereas higher clonality in adjacent lung was associated with shorter survival. A median of about 61 of the top 100 tumor clones turned up in the paired uninvolved adjacent lung, and roughly 28 of those clones also ranked among the top 100 of that same adjacent lung. Since the design was exploratory, TCR variables were selected using unadjusted p-values with no false-discovery rate correction.

At diagnosis, tumor, uninvolved tumor-adjacent lung and peripheral blood were collected and then preserved as a mix of FFPE and fresh-frozen material. Blood samples were analyzed as peripheral blood mononuclear cells for TCR repertoire profiling. This TCR was sampled from a man aged 35 to 69 with stage I lung adenocarcinoma. The starting material was peripheral blood, obtained before any cancer treatment.

The CDR3 region has the sequence CASSLDPGTEAFF. Read as DNA, the sequence is TGTGCCAGCAGCTTAGACCCGGGTACTGAAGCTTTCTTT. The chain is assembled from TRBV7-4 and TRBJ1-1, with the D gene call left open. The germline ends are 8 bases apart after V is trimmed by 1 base and J by 5 bases. The germline V gene supplies CDR1 SGHVT and CDR2 SQSDAQ. The CDR3 sequence holds 13 residues, the cysteine and phenylalanine included. Only CDR3 DNA remains: 39 bases, in frame from the first base.